This record concerns one TCR beta chain sequence. The data were obtained in a study of blood T cell repertoires in COVID-19. Study at large: Samples representing acute and convalescent COVID-19 were sourced from the United States, Italy and Spain.

This CDR3 region has 17 residues. Trimming cost V 2 bases and J 3 bases; bases outside gene matches: 10. The V gene's germline CDR1 is LNHNV and CDR2 YYDKDF (reference sequence). Authors' methods: Cell counts per sample came from amplifying reference gene primers. TCRdb's table, derived via immunoSEQ multiplex PCR, lists solely in-frame clones and lacks some. From that table come the V and J calls and clone size; the DNA was used to work out D and trimming. The table shows 75,000 to 100,000 clones, with around 82% occurring only once. Sequenced input: peripheral blood. The J gene is TRBJ2-1, the V gene TRBV15; 7 bases are shared with TRBD1. This receptor was taken from a human donor in a cohort sampled during active COVID-19. In DNA form, the CDR3 reads TGTGCCACCAGCAGAATTAAAGGGACAGCCTACTACAATGAGCAGTTCTTC. This codes for CATSRIKGTAYYNEQFF.